The clone carrying this TCR beta chain was observed a handful of times. The sample originates from a study of identical twins. One entry per CDR3 protein results from TCRdb running MiXCR on the 5' RACE reads. This repertoire shows 300,000 to 350,000 distinct CDR3 sequences, 9% to 15% found once; its top ten account for around 6.9%. The CDR3 consists of 11 residues. Trimming removed 10 bases at V and 10 bases at J, with 16 bases between. The germline V gene has CDR1 SGHTS and CDR2 YDEGEE. This sample was also put to use in a study of yellow fever vaccine responses in identical twins.

The genes are TRBV5-8 and TRBJ2-3, with D unclear. The sample consisted of CD8+ T cells sorted from blood. This TCR came from a woman younger than 35 in good health. In nucleotides, the CDR3 is TGTGCCTGCCTCCAAGTAGTCGCGCAGTATTTT. As protein: CACLQVVAQYF.